The 27 T cell receptor beta chains below were found in one sample sequenced in a study of blood T cell repertoires in COVID-19. Assay used: immunoSEQ multiplex PCR; TCRdb lists only in-frame clones, some missing. The top ten hold less than 6.5% of the sample, which has some 48,000 clones, approximately 87% seen once. Material: peripheral blood. The receptor set was obtained from a woman aged 60-75 years with acute or convalescent COVID-19.

V gene TRBV5-5 combines with J gene TRBJ2-1; D remains ambiguous. The germline V gene encodes CDR1 SGHKS and CDR2 YYEKEE (reference sequence). The CDR3 is 14 amino acids. The V and J ends lost 5 bases and 4 bases respectively, with 13 bases between them. The chain's CDR3 is CASSQVGPYNEQFF. CDR3 DNA sequence: TGTGCCAGCAGTCAGGTGGGTCCATACAATGAGCAGTTCTTC.

CDR3 nucleotides: TGTGCCAGCAGCTTTCAGGGGAGAGATCAGCCCCAGCATTTT. The encoded protein is CASSFQGRDQPQHF. This chain links TRBV7-9 with TRBJ1-5; a possible D gene is TRBD1 (6 bases). Germline V gene lookup returns CDR1 SEHNR and CDR2 FQNEAQ (reference sequence). This CDR3 comprises 14 residues. V was trimmed by 3 bases and J by 5 bases, leaving 11 bases between them.

The rearrangement uses TRBV6-2 or TRBV6-3 and TRBJ2-3, with a tentative D call TRBD2 (6 bases). V dropped 0 bases and J dropped 2 bases, with 9 bases sitting between them. The germline V gene has CDR1 MNHEY and CDR2 SVGEGT. This CDR3 comprises 15 residues. This CDR3 reads CASSYSGLPTDTQYF. The CDR3 DNA is TGTGCCAGCAGTTACTCAGGACTACCCACAGATACGCAGTATTTT.

The rearrangement links TRBV9 to TRBJ1-2, with D perhaps TRBD1 (6 bases). The CDR3 is 14 residues long. Germline V lookup: CDR1 SGDLS, CDR2 YYNGEE. V dropped 0 bases and J dropped 6 bases, with 12 bases sitting between them. CDR3 in amino acids: CASSVDPGVDGYTF. The CDR3 DNA is TGTGCCAGCAGCGTAGATCCAGGGGTGGATGGCTACACCTTC.

V usage is TRBV3-1 (or the pseudogene TRBV3-2) and J usage is TRBJ2-7; the match to TRBD2 covers 8 bases. The CDR3 contains 14 residues. Germline CDR1 is LGHDT and CDR2 is YNNKEL (reference sequence). V lost 1 base to trimming and J lost 4 bases; unmatched junction nucleotides: 3. The CDR3 sequence is CASSQAGGGYEQYF. CDR3 sequence (DNA): TGTGCCAGCAGCCAAGCGGGGGGGGGTTACGAGCAGTACTTC.

The chain employs TRBV19 and TRBJ2-7; a weak D match, TRBD2 (5 bases). In germline, CDR1 is LNHDA, CDR2 SQIVND (reference sequence). This CDR3 comprises 12 residues. The V gene lost 7 bases and the J gene lost 0 bases, with 7 bases spanning the gap. The CDR3 bases are TGTGCCAGTACCGGGAACTCCTACGAGCAGTACTTC. This gives the protein CASTGNSYEQYF.

This clone appeared a single time. The genes are TRBV29-1 and TRBJ1-1; TRBD1 matches at 9 bases. Germline V gene lookup returns CDR1 SQVTM and CDR2 ANQGSEA. The ends lost 3 bases at V and 0 bases at J; junction bases unmatched: 5. This CDR3 is built from 15 residues. CDR3 residues: CSVERGQGMNTEAFF. The CDR3 DNA sequence: TGCAGCGTTGAGAGGGGACAGGGTATGAACACTGAAGCTTTCTTT.

The chain combines TRBV5-6 with TRBJ1-1; no clear D. The CDR3 totals 15 residues. Germline V gene lookup returns CDR1 SGHDT and CDR2 YYEEEE. V was shortened by 2 bases and J by 1 base, with 12 bases between the two germline ends. The CDR3 DNA follows: TGTGCCAGCAGCTTCGAGGGTAGGCCGAACACTGAAGCTTTCTTT. Its translation is CASSFEGRPNTEAFF.

This clone was seen a handful of times. V is TRBV5-1 and J is TRBJ1-2; 8 bases fit TRBD1. This CDR3 is built from 16 residues. The J segment lost 0 bases and the V segment lost 1 base, leaving 5 bases of the junction unmatched. Per germline, CDR1 SGHRS and CDR2 YFSETQ. CDR3 region: CASSLWGDRSNYGYTF. In DNA, the CDR3 is TGCGCCAGCAGCTTGTGGGGGGACAGGTCTAACTATGGCTACACCTTC. The full variable domain, with the rest looked up from reference TRBV5-1 and TRBJ1-2, is KAGVTQTPRYLIKTRGQQVTLSCSPISGHRSVSWYQQTPGQGLQFLFEYFSETQRNKGNFPGRFSGRQFSNSRSEMNVSTLELGDSALYLCASSLWGDRSNYGYTFGSGTRLTVV.

The rearrangement uses TRBV5-1 and TRBJ1-6; no clear D. The CDR3 has 16 amino acids. Trimming stripped 0 bases from V and 5 bases from J, with 12 bases between. The germline gives CDR1 SGHRS, CDR2 YFSETQ. This chain's CDR3 is CASSLDGIGDNSPLHF. In nucleotides, the CDR3 is TGCGCCAGCAGCTTGGACGGGATTGGGGATAATTCACCCCTCCACTTT.

The V gene is TRBV19, the J gene TRBJ1-2; the match to TRBD1 covers 8 bases. Germline CDR1 LNHDA, CDR2 SQIVND (reference sequence). After removal of 1 base from V and 7 bases from J, the junction contained 11 bases not matched to a gene. The CDR3 sequence is 16 residues long. CDR3 region: CASSIARDRSIAGYTF. In DNA, the CDR3 is TGTGCCAGTAGTATAGCCCGGGACAGGTCGATTGCTGGCTACACCTTC.

The CDR3 here is CASSLQKDREAFF. Here the CDR3 DNA reads TGCGCCAGCAGCTTGCAGAAGGACAGGGAAGCTTTCTTT. The rearrangement uses TRBV5-1 and TRBJ1-1, with 7 nucleotides matching TRBD1. CDR1 and CDR2 (germline): SGHRS, YFSETQ. With V trimmed by 1 base and J by 8 bases, 5 bases remained unmatched. The CDR3 is made up of 13 amino acids.

For this clone: Mismatch with germline at one junction end may stem from a read error. J is TRBJ1-2 and V is TRBV6-6; possibly TRBD1 for D (6 bases). Per germline, CDR1 MNHNY and CDR2 SVGAGI (reference sequence). This CDR3 is built from 13 residues. As DNA, the CDR3 is TGTGCCAGCAGTTATAGGGGGGACTATGGCTACATCTTC. Its protein is CASSYRGDYGYIF.

The rearrangement joins TRBV29-1 to TRBJ1-2; D unresolved. The length of the CDR3 is 12 residues. Trimming took off 2 bases at V and 4 bases at J, with 8 bases between the two ends. In germline, CDR1 is SQVTM, CDR2 ANQGSEA. CDR3 amino acids: CSVEQRLYGYTF. CDR3 DNA sequence: TGCAGCGTTGAACAGCGACTCTATGGCTACACCTTC.

This clone was picked up a small number of times. This rearrangement joins TRBV5-4 to TRBJ1-4; TRBD1 might be the D (5 bases). V was pared by 0 bases and J by 0 bases, with 9 bases between. Looked up from germline, CDR1 is SGHNT and CDR2 is YYREEE (reference sequence). There are 16 residues in the CDR3. CDR3 amino acids: CASSLAGKATNEKLFF. CDR3 DNA: TGTGCCAGCAGCTTGGCAGGGAAAGCAACTAATGAAAAACTGTTTTTT.

This clone was detected ten times or more. The chain couples TRBV29-1 to TRBJ1-1; 8 bases align to TRBD1. From germline, CDR1 is SQVTM and CDR2 ANQGSEA. CDR3 size: 13 residues. V lost 7 bases and J lost 5; bases outside the gene matches: 9. CDR3 residues: CSAAQGAGTEAFF. CDR3 nucleotide sequence: TGCAGCGCCGCTCAGGGGGCAGGAACTGAAGCTTTCTTT.

This sequence joins TRBV3-1 (or the pseudogene TRBV3-2) and TRBJ2-2; possible D gene TRBD2, 6 bases. The germline V gene encodes CDR1 LGHDT and CDR2 YNNKEL (reference sequence). This CDR3 is built from 14 residues. V dropped 2 bases and J dropped 5 bases, with 9 bases sitting between them. The chain's CDR3 is CASSQFSGTGELFF. CDR3 nucleotide sequence: TGTGCCAGCAGCCAATTTAGCGGAACCGGGGAGCTGTTTTTT.

The chain is built from TRBV7-9 and TRBJ2-7, with D possibly being TRBD1 (6 bases). The CDR3 has 15 amino acids. V lost 5 bases to trimming and J lost 1 base, with 15 bases between them. Germline-derived CDR1 and CDR2 are SEHNR and FQNEAQ (reference sequence). CDR3 DNA sequence: TGTGCCAGCAGCCCTCAGGGGACCGTTTCCTACGAGCAGTACTTC. This sequence encodes CASSPQGTVSYEQYF.

This sequence joins TRBV7-9 and TRBJ2-7; perhaps TRBD2 as D (6 bases). The V end lost 8 bases, the J end lost 5 bases, and 16 bases lay between the germline ends. There are 13 residues in the CDR3. Germline V gene sequence: CDR1 SEHNR, CDR2 FQNEAQ (reference sequence). CDR3 in amino acids: CASGIAAGDEQYF. CDR3 DNA sequence: TGTGCCAGCGGTATAGCGGCTGGGGACGAGCAGTACTTC.

The CDR3: CASSGGSARKYF. The CDR3 nucleotides are TGTGCCAGCAGCGGCGGGAGTGCAAGGAAGTACTTC. V usage is TRBV27 and J usage is TRBJ2-7, with 7 bases lining up with TRBD2. Trimming removed 6 bases from V and 11 bases from J; junction bases left unmatched: 10. Per germline, CDR1 MNHEY and CDR2 SMNVEV (reference sequence). CDR3 length equals 12 residues.

The chain carries TRBV5-1 and TRBJ2-1, with 10 nucleotides matching TRBD2. The CDR3 runs 15 residues. CDR1 and CDR2 (germline): SGHRS, YFSETQ. The J segment lost 9 bases and the V segment lost 4 bases, leaving 10 bases of the junction unmatched. The CDR3 sequence: CASSPQDSGRSEQFF. CDR3 DNA: TGCGCCAGCAGCCCTCAGGATAGCGGGAGGAGTGAGCAGTTCTTC.

The V call is TRBV5-1, the J call TRBJ1-3; D ambiguous. The length of the CDR3 is 15 residues. V lost 0 bases to trimming and J lost 0 bases, with 7 bases between them. Germline V gene sequence: CDR1 SGHRS, CDR2 YFSETQ. This CDR3 is CASSLDGSSGNTIYF. CDR3 DNA sequence: TGCGCCAGCAGCTTGGACGGGAGCTCTGGAAACACCATATATTTT.

The J gene is TRBJ1-5, the V gene TRBV27; D is unresolved. Looked up from germline, CDR1 is MNHEY and CDR2 is SMNVEV (reference sequence). The CDR3 sequence is 17 residues long. The germline V and J ends were trimmed by 5 bases and 0 bases, with 17 bases remaining between them. The CDR3 DNA is TGTGCCAGCAGTCCCGGACTGCCCCGGAATAGCAATCAGCCCCAGCATTTT. Protein sequence: CASSPGLPRNSNQPQHF.

This sequence joins TRBV5-4 and TRBJ2-7, with 10 bases lining up with TRBD2. V shed 3 bases and J 5 bases; nucleotides not matched to a gene: 5. This CDR3 region has 14 residues. CDR1 and CDR2 from the germline V gene are SGHNT and YYREEE (reference sequence). The CDR3: CASSSSGRVHEQYF. CDR3 in DNA: TGTGCCAGCAGCTCCAGCGGGAGGGTCCACGAGCAGTACTTC.

The rearrangement joins TRBV14 to TRBJ1-1; unclear D gene. V was shortened by 1 base and J by 5 bases, with 11 bases between the two germline ends. The CDR3 is 14 residues long. Germline V gives CDR1 SGHDN, CDR2 FVKESK. The CDR3 sequence is CASSQGYRETEAFF. The CDR3, as DNA: TGTGCCAGCAGCCAAGGATATAGGGAGACTGAAGCTTTCTTT.

The chain joins TRBV18 to TRBJ2-7, with D possibly being TRBD2 (5 bases). CDR1 and CDR2 (germline): KGHSH, LQKENI. This CDR3 contains 14 residues. V dropped 3 bases and J dropped 2 bases, with 11 bases sitting between them. The CDR3 nucleotides read TGTGCCAGCTCACCTCGATACGGGGCCTACGAGCAGTACTTC. Protein: CASSPRYGAYEQYF. Together with reference TRBV18 and TRBJ2-7, the CDR3 gives the full variable domain: NAGVMQNPRHLVRRRGQEARLRCSPMKGHSHVYWYRQLPEEGLKFMVYLQKENIIDESGMPKERFSAEFPKEGPSILRIQQVVRGDSAAYFCASSPRYGAYEQYFGPGTRLTVT.

This clone was observed once. The chain joins TRBV3-1 (or the pseudogene TRBV3-2) to TRBJ2-3; 8 bases are shared with TRBD2. With 4 bases clipped from V and 6 bases from J, the junction kept 15 bases outside the gene matches. The length of the CDR3 is 17 residues. Looked up from germline, CDR1 is LGHDT and CDR2 is YNNKEL (reference sequence). In DNA form, the CDR3 reads TGTGCCAGCAGCCCTACCCTGGGGGGCGGGAGGATGGATACGCAGTATTTT. It specifies CASSPTLGGGRMDTQYF.